This T cell receptor beta chain was captured in a study of CD8 T cells in Susac syndrome. Sequencing of TCR beta covered CD8+ and CD4+ T cells obtained from blood. The multiple sclerosis controls comprised treatment-naive patients whose relapsing-remitting disease was stable or active. FACS was used to enrich TEMRA cells, whereas the CD8+ and CD4+ T cells were obtained by negative isolation. The CDR3 is made up of 13 amino acids. The V end was cut by 3 bases, the J end by 1 base, with 7 bases between. CDR1 and CDR2 (germline): SGHRS, YFSETQ. RNA amounts of roughly 0.45 to 1 ug underwent reverse transcription with random hexamers. Amplification of TCR beta CDR3 was carried out by immunoSEQ multiplex PCR, which covered 54 Vbeta and 13 Jbeta segments. TCRdb called the immunoSEQ multiplex PCR reads again in MiXCR, with one record for every CDR3 protein. The data contain 300,000 to 350,000 distinct CDR3 sequences, 92% of them singletons.

The chain combines TRBV5-1 with TRBJ1-1; D ambiguous. This receptor was taken from a human donor with multiple sclerosis. Material for sequencing was CD4+ T cells from PBMCs. CDR3 DNA sequence: TGCGCCAGCAGCTGGGTAGGGAACACTGAAGCTTTCTTT. It yields the protein CASSWVGNTEAFF.